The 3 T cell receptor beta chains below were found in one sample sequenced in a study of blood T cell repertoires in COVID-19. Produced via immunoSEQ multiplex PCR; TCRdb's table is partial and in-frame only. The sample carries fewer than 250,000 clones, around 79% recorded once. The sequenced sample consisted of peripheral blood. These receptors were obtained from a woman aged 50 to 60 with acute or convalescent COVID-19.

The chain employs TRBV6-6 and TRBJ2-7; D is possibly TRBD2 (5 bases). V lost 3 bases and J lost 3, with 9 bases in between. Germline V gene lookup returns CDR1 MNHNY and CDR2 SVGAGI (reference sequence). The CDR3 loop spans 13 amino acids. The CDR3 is CASSYEGGYEQYF. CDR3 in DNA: TGTGCCAGCAGTTATGAGGGCGGCTACGAGCAGTACTTC.

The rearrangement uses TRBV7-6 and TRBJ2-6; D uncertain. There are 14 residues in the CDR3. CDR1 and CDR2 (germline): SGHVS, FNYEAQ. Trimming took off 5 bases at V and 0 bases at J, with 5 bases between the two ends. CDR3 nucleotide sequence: TGTGCCAGCAGCCCTATCTCTGGGGCCAACGTCCTGACTTTC. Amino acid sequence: CASSPISGANVLTF.

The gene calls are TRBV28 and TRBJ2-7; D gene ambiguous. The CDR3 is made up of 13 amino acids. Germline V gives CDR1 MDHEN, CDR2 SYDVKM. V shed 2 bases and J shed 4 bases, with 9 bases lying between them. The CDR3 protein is CASSLPPPYEQYF. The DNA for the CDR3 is TGTGCCAGCAGTTTACCTCCTCCTTACGAGCAGTACTTC. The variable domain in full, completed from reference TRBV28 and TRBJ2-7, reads DVKVTQSSRYLVKRTGEKVFLECVQDMDHENMFWYRQDPGLGLRLIYFSYDVKMKEKGDIPEGYSVSREKKERFSLILESASTNQTSMYLCASSLPPPYEQYFGPGTRLTVT.